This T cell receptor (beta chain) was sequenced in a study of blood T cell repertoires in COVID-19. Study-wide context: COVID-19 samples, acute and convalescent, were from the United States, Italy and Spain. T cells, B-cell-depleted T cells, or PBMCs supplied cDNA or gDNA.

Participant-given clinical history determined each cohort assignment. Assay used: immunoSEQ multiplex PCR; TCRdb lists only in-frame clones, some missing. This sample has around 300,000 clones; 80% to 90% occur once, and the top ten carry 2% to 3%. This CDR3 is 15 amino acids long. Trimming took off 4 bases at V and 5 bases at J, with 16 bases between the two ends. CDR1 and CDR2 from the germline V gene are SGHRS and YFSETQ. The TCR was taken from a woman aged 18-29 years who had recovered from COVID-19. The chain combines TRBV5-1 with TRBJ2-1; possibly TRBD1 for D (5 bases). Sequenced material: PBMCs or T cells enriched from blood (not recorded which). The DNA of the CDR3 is TGCGCCAGCAGCCCCGGTCGGCAGGGCAACAATGAGCAGTTCTTC. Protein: CASSPGRQGNNEQFF.